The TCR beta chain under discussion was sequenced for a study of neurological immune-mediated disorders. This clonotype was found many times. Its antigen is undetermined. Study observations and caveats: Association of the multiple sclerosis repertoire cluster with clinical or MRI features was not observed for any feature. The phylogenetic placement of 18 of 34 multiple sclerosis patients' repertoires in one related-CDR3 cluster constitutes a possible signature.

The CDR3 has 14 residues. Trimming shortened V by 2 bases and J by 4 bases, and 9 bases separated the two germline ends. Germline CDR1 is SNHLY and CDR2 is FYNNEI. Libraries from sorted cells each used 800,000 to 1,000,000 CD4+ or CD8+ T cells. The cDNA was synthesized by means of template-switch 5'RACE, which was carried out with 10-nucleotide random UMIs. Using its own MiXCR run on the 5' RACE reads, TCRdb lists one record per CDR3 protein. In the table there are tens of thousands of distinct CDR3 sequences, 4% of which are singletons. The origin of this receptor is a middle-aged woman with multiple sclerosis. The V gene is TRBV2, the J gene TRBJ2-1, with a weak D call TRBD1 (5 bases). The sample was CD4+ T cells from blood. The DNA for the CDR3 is TGTGCCAGCAGTGAACAGGGATTATACAATGAGCAGTTCTTC. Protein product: CASSEQGLYNEQFF.